Listed here are 5 T cell receptor beta chains from one sample, sequenced in a study of T-cell memory formation after mild COVID-19. Using its own MiXCR run on the 5' RACE reads, TCRdb lists one record per CDR3 protein. The profile shows 250,000 to 350,000 distinct CDR3 sequences, roughly a fifth of them singletons. Sequenced material: PBMCs or a T cell subset sorted from them (not recorded which). The source of these receptors is a young man who had mild COVID-19 (a few samples of this study predate the infection). Cell type and time point are not known.

The sample holds a few counts of this clonotype. The chain recombines TRBV28 with TRBJ2-1; possibly TRBD2 for D (6 bases). V was clipped by 7 bases and J by 6 bases, with 16 bases between them. This CDR3 contains 14 residues. Germline CDR1 reads MDHEN; CDR2 reads SYDVKM. The CDR3 protein is CASTQSGDVNEQFF. The DNA for the CDR3 is TGTGCCAGCACTCAGTCGGGGGACGTCAATGAGCAGTTCTTC.

This clonotype came up a few times. The rearrangement uses TRBV29-1 and TRBJ2-7; tentative D call: TRBD2 (5 bases). The CDR3 consists of 13 residues. Germline V gene data show CDR1 as SQVTM and CDR2 as ANQGSEA. Trimming left V 7 bases short and J 1 base short, with 14 bases between. CDR3 nucleotide sequence: TGCAGCGCAGCCCCGGGATATTCCTACGAGCAGTACTTC. This codes for CSAAPGYSYEQYF.

This clonotype has more than one count but fewer than ten. The chain has TRBV7-3 and TRBJ2-1; D may match TRBD1 or TRBD2 (5 bases each). The V end was cut by 0 bases, the J end by 9 bases, with 12 bases between. CDR3 length: 14 residues. CDR1 is SGHTA and CDR2 is FQGTGA in the germline V gene. The CDR3 reads CASSLTAGSSEQFF. CDR3 sequence (DNA): TGTGCCAGCAGCTTAACTGCAGGGAGTAGTGAGCAGTTCTTC.

The chain carries TRBV5-5 and TRBJ2-5, with no clear D. Germline V gives CDR1 SGHKS, CDR2 YYEKEE (reference sequence). V was trimmed by 0 bases and J by 5 bases, leaving 14 bases between them. The CDR3 sequence is 15 residues long. The CDR3 coding sequence is TGTGCCAGCAGCTTGGCATACGAGGTTCCCGAGACCCAGTACTTC. It specifies CASSLAYEVPETQYF. The full variable domain, completed using reference TRBV5-5 and TRBJ2-5, is DAGVTQSPTHLIKTRGQQVTLRCSPISGHKSVSWYQQVLGQGPQFIFQYYEKEERGRGNFPDRFSARQFPNYSSELNVNALLLGDSALYLCASSLAYEVPETQYFGPGTRLLVL.

The sample holds many counts of this clonotype. This chain joins TRBV23-1 and TRBJ2-5; D not resolved. Being an ORF, TRBV23-1 has a function that is uncertain. V lost 0 bases to trimming and J lost 5 bases, with 7 bases between them. The CDR3 runs 13 residues. The CDR3 sequence is CASSQSSEETQYF. CDR3 bases: TGCGCCAGCAGTCAATCGTCGGAGGAGACCCAGTACTTC.